This T cell receptor beta chain originates from a study of blood T cell repertoires in COVID-19. The table came from immunoSEQ multiplex PCR; TCRdb's copy has only in-frame clones and leaves some out. The sample lists about 80,000 clones; around 81% were seen once. V shed 2 bases, J shed 6 bases, and the junction held 9 bases outside the gene matches. The CDR3 has 16 residues. From germline, CDR1 is LNHDA and CDR2 SQIVND (reference sequence). In its sample, this clone was seen a few times. Sequencing input: peripheral blood. The TCR comes from a human donor in a cohort sampled during active COVID-19. This chain uses TRBV19 with TRBJ2-3, with 9 bases matching TRBD2. CDR3 DNA: TGTGCCAGTAGTATACCTTGGCGGGAGGGCCGGGATACGCAGTATTTT. This sequence encodes CASSIPWREGRDTQYF. Together with reference TRBV19 and TRBJ2-3, the CDR3 gives the full variable domain: DGGITQSPKYLFRKEGQNVTLSCEQNLNHDAMYWYRQDPGQGLRLIYYSQIVNDFQKGDIAEGYSVSREKKESFPLTVTSAQKNPTAFYLCASSIPWREGRDTQYFGPGTRLTVL.